This TCR beta chain was identified during a study of blood T cell repertoires in COVID-19. There are 15 residues in the CDR3. The V end lost 0 bases, the J end lost 10 bases, and 16 bases lay between the germline ends. Germline V CDR1 and CDR2: MNHNY, SVGAGI (reference sequence). Profiling relied on immunoSEQ multiplex PCR, and the TCRdb table lists in-frame clones only, not all of them. The sample yields tens of thousands of clones, roughly 87% seen once. J is TRBJ1-5 and V is TRBV6-6, with D possibly TRBD1 on 5 matching bases. Sequences were obtained from peripheral blood. This clonotype originated in a human donor in a cohort sampled during active COVID-19. The CDR3 nucleotides are TGTGCCAGCAGTTACTCCGACAGAAACTTTTCTCCCCAGCATTTT. This codes for CASSYSDRNFSPQHF.